This T cell receptor beta chain was sequenced during a study of graft-versus-host responses after intestinal transplantation (dated by TCRdb to the early 2020s). Broadly, across the study: The transplants that recipients got were multivisceral, liver-intestinal, or isolated intestinal. All recipients received anti-thymocyte globulin induction followed by maintenance tacrolimus and steroids for about three years. Bulk TCR-beta CDR3 sequencing was used to track graft-versus-host and host-versus-graft alloreactive T cell clones in the graft, circulation and bone marrow after intestinal transplantation. Alloreactive clones were identified by sequencing pre-transplant mixed lymphocyte reaction products and comparing them with unstimulated pre-transplant donor and recipient T cells. The cohort enrolled around 25 intestinal transplant recipients including one retransplant, and a few patients lacking pretransplant specimens were excluded. A peak of at least 4% donor T cells among recipient peripheral blood mononuclear cells was the definition used for donor T cell macrochimerism. Rather than going through the commercial service, samples from three later patients were sequenced in-house on an Illumina MiSeq and processed with MiXCR. Study-level results and caveats: In the allografts of patients with donor T cell macrochimerism, GvH to HvG T cell clonal ratios were high. Conclusions were limited by the relatively low number and heterogeneity of intestinal transplant patients. GvH clones were detected in recipient bone marrow, and some appeared earlier in ileal mucosa or blood, consistent with an intestinal mucosal origin. Peak levels of circulating GvH clones were associated with declines in HvG clones early after transplant.

The junction carries 14 bases between V and J, which are trimmed by 3 bases and 5 bases respectively. Including the terminal cysteine and phenylalanine, the CDR3 comprises 15 residues. Only the CDR3 region is kept as DNA, spanning 45 bases read in frame from base 1. As encoded in the germline V gene, CDR1 is SGHVS while CDR2 is FNYEAQ. With respect to this clone: The antigen it recognizes is unknown. Base qualities are missing; no much larger clone stands one base away.

The library came from the immunoSEQ multiplex PCR assay. For most patients, genomic DNA was isolated with the Qiagen DNeasy Blood and Tissue Kit and shipped frozen to Adaptive Biotechnologies for TCR sequencing. High-throughput TCR-beta CDR3 sequencing of genomic DNA from most patients was performed by Adaptive Biotechnologies. Turning to the authors' computational methods: TCR sequencing data were retrieved from Adaptive's ImmunoSEQ software for 18 patients, whereas a few other patients were processed with MiXCR and VDJtools. CD4 versus CD8 sorting errors were corrected by removing sequences found in both subsets at a frequency ratio below 5:1. CDR3 nucleotide sequences shared between donor and recipient were removed because their origin could not be assigned. Alloreactive clones required at least 2-fold expansion over unstimulated cells and minimum CFSE-low frequency of 0.002% (template counts) or 0.001% (read counts). Mappable clones were those detected in sequenced pre-transplant spleen, lymph node, or MLR CFSE-low populations of the donor or recipient. The cumulative frequency of alloreactive clones was calculated as a percentage of all sequences, weighted by copy number. Sourced from immuneACCESS, this table was stored by TCRdb with only in-frame sequences that have V and J called. A share of the clones is absent; for the studies checked, an unresolved V gene accounts for under half, and the remainder has no known explanation. The V and J calls and clone size were taken over from that table, and D and trimming were inferred from the DNA. Within this sample are 90,000 to 95,000 clones, with just under 95% of them counted one time only. The top ten clonotypes cover over 0.45% of the sample.

This sample's time point label indicates: cells obtained before transplantation from donor or recipient. CD3+CD4+ and CD3+CD8+ populations were FACS-sorted from unstimulated pre-transplant donor and recipient cells taken from spleen or lymph nodes. The chain couples TRBV7-6 to TRBJ2-1; the D segment could be TRBD2, given 5 matching bases. The sequenced sample was unstimulated CD8+ T cells sorted from spleen or lymph node cells, obtained before intestinal transplant. The clonotype was recovered from a human donor who received an intestinal transplant. The bases read TGTGCCAGCAGCTTTCTGGTTCCGAGGGACAATGAGCAGTTCTTC. This is translated as CASSFLVPRDNEQFF.